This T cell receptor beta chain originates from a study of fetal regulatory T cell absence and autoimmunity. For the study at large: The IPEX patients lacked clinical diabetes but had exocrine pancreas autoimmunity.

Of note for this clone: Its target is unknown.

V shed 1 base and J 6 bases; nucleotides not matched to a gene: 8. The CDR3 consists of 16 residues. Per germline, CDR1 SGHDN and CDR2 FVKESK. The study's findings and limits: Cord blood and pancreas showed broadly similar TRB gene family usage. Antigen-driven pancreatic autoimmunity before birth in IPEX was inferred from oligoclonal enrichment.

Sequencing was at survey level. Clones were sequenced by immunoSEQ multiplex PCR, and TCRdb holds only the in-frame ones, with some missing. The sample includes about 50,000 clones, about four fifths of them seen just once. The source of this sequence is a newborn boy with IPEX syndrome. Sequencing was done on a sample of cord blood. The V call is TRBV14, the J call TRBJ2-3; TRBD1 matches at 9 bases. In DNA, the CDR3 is TGTGCCAGCAGCCAAGTGGAGGACAGGGGATCCGATACGCAGTATTTT. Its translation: CASSQVEDRGSDTQYF.